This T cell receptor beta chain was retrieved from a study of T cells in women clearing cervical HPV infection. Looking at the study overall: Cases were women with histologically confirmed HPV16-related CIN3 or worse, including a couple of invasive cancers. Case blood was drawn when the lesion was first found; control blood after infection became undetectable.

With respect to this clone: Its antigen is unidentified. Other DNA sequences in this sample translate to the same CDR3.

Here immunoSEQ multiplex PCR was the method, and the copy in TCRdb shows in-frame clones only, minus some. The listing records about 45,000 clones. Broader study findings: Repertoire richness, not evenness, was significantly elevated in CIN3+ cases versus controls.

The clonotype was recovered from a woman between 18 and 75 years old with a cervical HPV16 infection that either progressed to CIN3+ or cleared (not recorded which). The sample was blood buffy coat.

The DNA read from the CDR3 is TGTGCCATCAGGCTACAGGGGAACACTGAA. Its translation: CAIRLQGNTE. The entire CDR3 sequence reads CAIRLQGNTEAFF. The chain employs TRBV10-3 and TRBJ1-1; D is perhaps TRBD1 (6 bases). With the read ending 3 residues before the CDR3 end, the germline J gene is used to fill in that end. The CDR3 contains 13 residues. Trimming stripped 6 bases from V and 1 base from J, with 9 bases between. The germline gives CDR1 ENHRY, CDR2 SYGVKD.